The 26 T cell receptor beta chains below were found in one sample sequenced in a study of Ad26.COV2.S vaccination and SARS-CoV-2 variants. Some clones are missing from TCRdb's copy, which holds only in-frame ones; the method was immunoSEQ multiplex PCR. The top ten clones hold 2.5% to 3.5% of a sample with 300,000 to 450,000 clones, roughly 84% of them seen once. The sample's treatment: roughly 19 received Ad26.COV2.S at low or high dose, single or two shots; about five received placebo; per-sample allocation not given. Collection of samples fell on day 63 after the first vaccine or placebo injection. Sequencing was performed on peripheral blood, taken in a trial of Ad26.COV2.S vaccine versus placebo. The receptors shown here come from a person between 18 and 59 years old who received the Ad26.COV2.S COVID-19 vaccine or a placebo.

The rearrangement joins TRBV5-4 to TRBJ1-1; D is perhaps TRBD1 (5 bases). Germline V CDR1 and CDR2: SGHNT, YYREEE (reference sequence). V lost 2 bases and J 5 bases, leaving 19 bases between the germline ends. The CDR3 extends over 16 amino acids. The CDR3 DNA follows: TGTGCCAGCAGCTTTGGGGCGGGGGGAGGCGAGACTGAAGCTTTCTTT. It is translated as CASSFGAGGGETEAFF. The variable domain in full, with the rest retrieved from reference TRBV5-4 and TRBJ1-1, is ETGVTQSPTHLIKTRGQQVTLRCSSQSGHNTVSWYQQALGQGPQFIFQYYREEENGRGNFPPRFSGLQFPNYSSELNVNALELDDSALYLCASSFGAGGGETEAFFGQGTRLTVV.

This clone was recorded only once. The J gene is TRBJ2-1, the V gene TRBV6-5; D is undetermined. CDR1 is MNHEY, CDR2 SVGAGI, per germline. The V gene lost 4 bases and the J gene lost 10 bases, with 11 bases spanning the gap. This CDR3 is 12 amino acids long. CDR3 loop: CASSSKLREQFF. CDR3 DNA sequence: TGTGCCAGCAGTTCCAAATTACGAGAGCAGTTCTTC.

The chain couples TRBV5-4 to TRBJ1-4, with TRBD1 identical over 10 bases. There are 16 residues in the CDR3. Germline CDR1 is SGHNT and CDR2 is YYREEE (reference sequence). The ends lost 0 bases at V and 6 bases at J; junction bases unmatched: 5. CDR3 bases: TGTGCCAGCAGCTTGGGTACGACAGGGGGCCATGAAAAACTGTTTTTT. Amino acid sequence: CASSLGTTGGHEKLFF.

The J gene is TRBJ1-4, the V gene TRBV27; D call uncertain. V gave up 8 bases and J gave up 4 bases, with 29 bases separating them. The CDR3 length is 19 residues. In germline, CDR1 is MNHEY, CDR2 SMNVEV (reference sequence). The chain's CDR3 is CASFRTLGPPWANNEKLFF. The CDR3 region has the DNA TGTGCCAGCTTTAGGACGCTTGGCCCCCCGTGGGCGAATAATGAAAAACTGTTTTTT.

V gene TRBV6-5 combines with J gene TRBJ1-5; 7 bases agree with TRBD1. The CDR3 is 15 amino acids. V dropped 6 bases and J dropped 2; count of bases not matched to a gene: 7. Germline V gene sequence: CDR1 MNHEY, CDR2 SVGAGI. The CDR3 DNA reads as TGTGCCAGCAGCCGAGGGGGCACGGGCAATCAGCCCCAGCATTTT. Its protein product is CASSRGGTGNQPQHF.

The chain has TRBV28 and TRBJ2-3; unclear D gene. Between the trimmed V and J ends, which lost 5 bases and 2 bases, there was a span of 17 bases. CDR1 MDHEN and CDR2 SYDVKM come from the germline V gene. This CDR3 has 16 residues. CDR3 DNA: TGTGCCAGCAGTAAAAACATTAATTTCCCCACAGATACGCAGTATTTT. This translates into CASSKNINFPTDTQYF.

In DNA form, the CDR3 reads TGTGCCAGCAGCCGTGATAGCTCCTATAATTCACCCCTCCACTTT. Amino acids: CASSRDSSYNSPLHF. This chain joins TRBV6-6 and TRBJ1-6; D is unresolved. Trimming removed 6 bases from V and 0 bases from J, with 9 bases in between. CDR1 is MNHNY and CDR2 is SVGAGI in the germline V gene (reference sequence). This CDR3 contains 15 residues.

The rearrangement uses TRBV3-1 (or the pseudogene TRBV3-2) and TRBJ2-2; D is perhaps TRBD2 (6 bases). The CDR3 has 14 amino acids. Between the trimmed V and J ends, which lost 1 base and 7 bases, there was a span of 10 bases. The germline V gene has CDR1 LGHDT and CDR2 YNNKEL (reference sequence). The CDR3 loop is CASSQASGVGELFF. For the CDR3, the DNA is TGTGCCAGCAGCCAAGCGTCGGGGGTCGGGGAGCTGTTTTTT.

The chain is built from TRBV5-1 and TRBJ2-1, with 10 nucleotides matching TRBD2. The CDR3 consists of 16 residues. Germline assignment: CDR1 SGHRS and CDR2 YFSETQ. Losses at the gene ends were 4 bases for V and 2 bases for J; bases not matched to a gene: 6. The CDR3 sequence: CASSPGAGGPYNEQFF. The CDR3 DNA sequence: TGCGCCAGCAGCCCCGGAGCGGGGGGGCCCTACAATGAGCAGTTCTTC.

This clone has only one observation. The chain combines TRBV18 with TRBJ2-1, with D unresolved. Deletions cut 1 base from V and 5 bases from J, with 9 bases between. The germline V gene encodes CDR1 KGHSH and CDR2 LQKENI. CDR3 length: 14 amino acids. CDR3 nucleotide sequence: TGTGCCAGCTCACCACGTTCCGTCAACAATGAGCAGTTCTTC. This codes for CASSPRSVNNEQFF.

The CDR3 here is CASSDLHRESTIYF. The CDR3 DNA follows: TGTGCCAGCAGTGACCTTCACAGGGAAAGCACCATATATTTT. This sequence joins TRBV25-1 and TRBJ1-3; D may be TRBD1 (6 bases). CDR1 is MGHDK and CDR2 is SYGVNS in the germline V gene. The ends were cut back, 3 bases at V and 9 bases at J, with 15 bases in the middle. The CDR3 has 14 residues.

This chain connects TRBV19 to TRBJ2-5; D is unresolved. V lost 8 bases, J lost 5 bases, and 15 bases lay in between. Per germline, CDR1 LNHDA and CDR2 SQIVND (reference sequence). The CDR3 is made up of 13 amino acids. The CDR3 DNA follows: TGTGCCAGTGGTGGTCCCGATAGGGAGACCCAGTACTTC. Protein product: CASGGPDRETQYF. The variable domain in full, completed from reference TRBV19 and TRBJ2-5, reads DGGITQSPKYLFRKEGQNVTLSCEQNLNHDAMYWYRQDPGQGLRLIYYSQIVNDFQKGDIAEGYSVSREKKESFPLTVTSAQKNPTAFYLCASGGPDRETQYFGPGTRLLVL.

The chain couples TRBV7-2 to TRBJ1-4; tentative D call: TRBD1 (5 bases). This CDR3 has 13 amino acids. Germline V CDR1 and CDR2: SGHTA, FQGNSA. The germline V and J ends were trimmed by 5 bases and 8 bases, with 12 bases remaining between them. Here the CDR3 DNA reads TGTGCCAGCAGCCCTCGGGGCGGCGAAAAACTGTTTTTT. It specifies CASSPRGGEKLFF. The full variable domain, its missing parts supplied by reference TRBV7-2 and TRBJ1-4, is GAGVSQSPSNKVTEKGKDVELRCDPISGHTALYWYRQSLGQGLEFLIYFQGNSAPDKSGLPSDRFSAERTGGSVSTLTIQRTQQEDSAVYLCASSPRGGEKLFFGSGTQLSVL.

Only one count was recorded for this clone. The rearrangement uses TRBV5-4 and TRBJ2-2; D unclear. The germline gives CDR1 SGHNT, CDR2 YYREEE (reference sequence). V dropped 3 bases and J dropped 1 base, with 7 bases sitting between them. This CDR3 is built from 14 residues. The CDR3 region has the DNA TGTGCCAGCAGCTCCTACAGGAACACCGGGGAGCTGTTTTTT. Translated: CASSSYRNTGELFF. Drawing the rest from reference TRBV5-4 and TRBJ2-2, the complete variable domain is ETGVTQSPTHLIKTRGQQVTLRCSSQSGHNTVSWYQQALGQGPQFIFQYYREEENGRGNFPPRFSGLQFPNYSSELNVNALELDDSALYLCASSSYRNTGELFFGEGSRLTVL.

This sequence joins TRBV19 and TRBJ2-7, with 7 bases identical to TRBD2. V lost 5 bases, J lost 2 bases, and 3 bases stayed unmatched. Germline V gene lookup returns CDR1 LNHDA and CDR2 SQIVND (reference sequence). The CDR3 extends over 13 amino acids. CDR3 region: CASSVGLAYEQYF. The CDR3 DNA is TGTGCCAGTAGTGTCGGACTAGCCTACGAGCAGTACTTC.

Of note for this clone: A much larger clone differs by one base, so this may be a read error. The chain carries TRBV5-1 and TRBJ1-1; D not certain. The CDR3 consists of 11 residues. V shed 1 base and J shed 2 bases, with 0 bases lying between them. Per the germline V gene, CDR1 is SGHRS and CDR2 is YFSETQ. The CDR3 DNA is TGCGCCAGCAGCTTGAACACTGAAGCTTTCTTT. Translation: CASSLNTEAFF.

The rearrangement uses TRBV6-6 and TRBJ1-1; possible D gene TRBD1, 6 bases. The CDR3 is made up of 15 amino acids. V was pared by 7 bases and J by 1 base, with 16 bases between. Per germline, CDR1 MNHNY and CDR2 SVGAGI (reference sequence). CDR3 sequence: CASTTGGRGNTEAFF. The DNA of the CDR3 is TGTGCCAGCACCACCGGGGGGCGCGGGAACACTGAAGCTTTCTTT.

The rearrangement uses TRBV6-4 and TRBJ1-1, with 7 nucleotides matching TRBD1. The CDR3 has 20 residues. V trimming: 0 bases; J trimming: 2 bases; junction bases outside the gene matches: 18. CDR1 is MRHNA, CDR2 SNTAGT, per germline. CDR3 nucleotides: TGTGCCAGCAGTGACTCGAAGGATCTCGACAGGGAAATTTTTAACACTGAAGCTTTCTTT. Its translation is CASSDSKDLDREIFNTEAFF.

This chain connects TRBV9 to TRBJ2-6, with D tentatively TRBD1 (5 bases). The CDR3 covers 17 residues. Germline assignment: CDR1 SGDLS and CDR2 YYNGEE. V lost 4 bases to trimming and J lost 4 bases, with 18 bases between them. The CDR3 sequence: CASSSSPRAAGANVLTF. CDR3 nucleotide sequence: TGTGCCAGCAGCTCCAGTCCCAGGGCGGCAGGGGCCAACGTCCTGACTTTC.

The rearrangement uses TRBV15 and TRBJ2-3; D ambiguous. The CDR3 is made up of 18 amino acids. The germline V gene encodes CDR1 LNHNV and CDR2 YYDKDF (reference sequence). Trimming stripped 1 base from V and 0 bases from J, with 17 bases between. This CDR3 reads CATSRGSLSFRSTDTQYF. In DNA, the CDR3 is TGTGCCACCAGCAGAGGCTCTTTATCCTTTCGAAGCACAGATACGCAGTATTTT. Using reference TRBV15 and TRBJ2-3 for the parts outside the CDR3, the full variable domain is DAMVIQNPRYQVTQFGKPVTLSCSQTLNHNVMYWYQQKSSQAPKLLFHYYDKDFNNEADTPDNFQSRRPNTSFCFLDIRSPGLGDTAMYLCATSRGSLSFRSTDTQYFGPGTRLTVL.

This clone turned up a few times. The CDR3 coding sequence is TGCGCCAGCAGCCAAGATTACAGGGGAGCTAACTATGGCTACACCTTC. Amino acid sequence: CASSQDYRGANYGYTF. The chain has TRBV4-3 and TRBJ1-2; 7 nucleotides line up with TRBD1. CDR1 is LGHNA and CDR2 is YSLEER in the germline V gene. This CDR3 region has 16 residues. The V and J ends lost 0 bases and 0 bases, in that order; junction bases with no gene match: 4.

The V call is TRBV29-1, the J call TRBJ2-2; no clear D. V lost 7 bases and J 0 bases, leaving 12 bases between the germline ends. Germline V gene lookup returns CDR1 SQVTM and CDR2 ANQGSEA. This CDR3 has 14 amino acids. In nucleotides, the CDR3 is TGCAGCGCCCCGGGTACTCCGAACACCGGGGAGCTGTTTTTT. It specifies CSAPGTPNTGELFF.

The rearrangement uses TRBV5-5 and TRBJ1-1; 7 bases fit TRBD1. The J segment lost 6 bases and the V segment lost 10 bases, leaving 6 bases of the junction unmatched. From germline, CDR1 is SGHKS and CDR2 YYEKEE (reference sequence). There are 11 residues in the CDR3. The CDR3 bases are TGTGCCGGAACCGACAGGGCTGAAGCTTTCTTT. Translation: CAGTDRAEAFF.

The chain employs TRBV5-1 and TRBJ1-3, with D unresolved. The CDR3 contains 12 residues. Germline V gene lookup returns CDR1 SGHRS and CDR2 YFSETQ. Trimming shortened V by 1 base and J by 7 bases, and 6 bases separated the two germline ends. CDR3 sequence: CASSLPGNTIYF. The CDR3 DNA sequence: TGCGCCAGCAGCTTGCCCGGGAACACCATATATTTT.

CDR3 amino acids: CSVPDTQETQYF. Here the CDR3 DNA reads TGCAGCGTCCCGGACACGCAAGAGACCCAGTACTTC. The chain combines TRBV29-1 with TRBJ2-5, with a tentative D call TRBD1 (5 bases). Germline values: CDR1 SQVTM, CDR2 ANQGSEA. Trimming removed 6 bases from V and 2 bases from J, with 10 bases in between. CDR3 length: 12 amino acids.

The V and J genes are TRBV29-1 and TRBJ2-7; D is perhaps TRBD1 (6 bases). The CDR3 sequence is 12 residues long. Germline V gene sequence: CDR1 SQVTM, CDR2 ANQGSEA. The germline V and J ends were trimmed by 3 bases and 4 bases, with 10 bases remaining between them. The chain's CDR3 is CSVEVRGYEQYF. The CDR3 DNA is TGCAGCGTTGAGGTCAGGGGATACGAGCAGTACTTC.